The next 25 T cell receptor beta chains were all read from a single sample in a study of control samples from healthy donors and cancer patients (dated by TCRdb to about 2020). Preparation of the library involved the immunoSEQ multiplex PCR assay. This is the immuneACCESS table as TCRdb keeps it, with only in-frame sequences that have V and J called. A part of the clones is gone; compared with another copy, unresolved V genes explain less than half, and the rest is unexplained. Counted in this sample were roughly 120,000 clones; approximately 95% of them appeared once. The top ten constitute approximately 4% of the sample. Source material: blood. The source of these receptors is a man younger than 45 in good health.

This clone appeared a single time. The chain recombines TRBV7-9 with TRBJ2-7; D unresolved. Germline lookup yields CDR1 SEHNR and CDR2 FQNEAQ (reference sequence). This CDR3 has 12 amino acids. Trimming pared 2 bases from V and 2 bases from J, leaving 4 bases between. Here the CDR3 reads CASSLSAYEQYF. The CDR3 DNA reads as TGTGCCAGCAGCTTAAGCGCCTACGAGCAGTACTTC.

V usage is TRBV27 and J usage is TRBJ1-1, with 12 bases aligning to TRBD1. After removal of 4 bases from V and 5 bases from J, the junction contained 5 bases not matched to a gene. The CDR3 extends over 15 amino acids. Germline CDR1 MNHEY, CDR2 SMNVEV (reference sequence). CDR3 nucleotide sequence: TGTGCCAGCAGTTCAGGGACAGGGGGCGCAACTGAAGCTTTCTTT. This codes for CASSSGTGGATEAFF.

This clone was seen once. In the same sample, other DNA sequences code for this CDR3. The rearrangement uses TRBV7-9 and TRBJ2-1; D is ambiguous. V dropped 5 bases and J dropped 7 bases, with 3 bases sitting between them. The CDR3 contains 10 residues. Germline V CDR1 and CDR2: SEHNR, FQNEAQ (reference sequence). The CDR3 DNA sequence: TGTGCCAGCAGCCCGAATGAGCAGTTCTTC. Protein sequence: CASSPNEQFF.

The chain is built from TRBV2 and TRBJ1-4, with 8 bases lining up with TRBD1. Unmatched junction bases numbered 14, after V lost 4 bases and J lost 10 bases. The CDR3 length is 16 residues. Germline CDR1 and CDR2: SNHLY and FYNNEI. Here the CDR3 reads CASSVTQGRGLVKLFF. The CDR3 coding sequence is TGTGCCAGCAGTGTAACCCAGGGCAGGGGGCTTGTAAAACTGTTTTTT. Using reference TRBV2 and TRBJ1-4 for the parts outside the CDR3, the full variable domain is EPEVTQTPSHQVTQMGQEVILRCVPISNHLYFYWYRQILGQKVEFLVSFYNNEISEKSEIFDDQFSVERPDGSNFTLKIRSTKLEDSAMYFCASSVTQGRGLVKLFFGSGTQLSVL.

This clone showed up just once. The rearrangement joins TRBV4-2 to TRBJ2-2; D not resolved. This CDR3 spans 15 amino acids. Trimming left V 0 bases short and J 0 bases short, with 5 bases between. CDR1 and CDR2 (germline): LGHNA, YNFKEQ. For the CDR3, the DNA is TGTGCCAGCAGCCAAGAATTAGCGAACACCGGGGAGCTGTTTTTT. Protein sequence: CASSQELANTGELFF.

The chain is built from TRBV7-9 and TRBJ1-6, with D tentatively TRBD1 (5 bases). The length of the CDR3 is 14 residues. Germline V gene data show CDR1 as SEHNR and CDR2 as FQNEAQ (reference sequence). Trimming left V 1 base short and J 7 bases short, with 8 bases between. This CDR3 reads CASSLGGVNSPLHF. CDR3 nucleotide sequence: TGTGCCAGCAGCTTAGGAGGGGTGAATTCACCCCTCCACTTT.

The rearrangement joins TRBV10-1 to TRBJ2-7, with 10 bases that match TRBD1. From germline, CDR1 is WNHNN and CDR2 SYGVQD (reference sequence). The CDR3 consists of 18 residues. V shed 6 bases, J shed 5 bases, and the junction held 19 bases outside the gene matches. The DNA for the CDR3 is TGCGCCAGCAGAGTGAGGGATGCGGGACAGGGGATTTTGGACGAGCAGTACTTC. Protein product: CASRVRDAGQGILDEQYF.

V and J are TRBV27 and TRBJ1-6; D remains ambiguous. CDR1 and CDR2 (germline): MNHEY, SMNVEV (reference sequence). CDR3 length equals 14 residues. The V end was cut by 3 bases, the J end by 11 bases, with 14 bases between. The CDR3 region is CASSFVTRETPLHF. The DNA for the CDR3 is TGTGCCAGCAGTTTCGTTACACGGGAAACACCCCTCCACTTT.

V usage is TRBV6-4 and J usage is TRBJ2-1; the match to TRBD2 covers 9 bases. CDR1 is MRHNA, CDR2 SNTAGT, per germline. The CDR3 totals 15 residues. The V and J ends lost 3 bases and 7 bases, in that order; junction bases with no gene match: 7. CDR3 residues: CASSESAGGRNEQFF. In DNA form, the CDR3 reads TGTGCCAGCAGTGAGAGTGCGGGGGGGCGGAATGAGCAGTTCTTC.

The chain has TRBV4-3 and TRBJ1-5, with D maybe TRBD1 (5 bases). The length of the CDR3 is 15 residues. CDR1 and CDR2 from the germline V gene are LGHNA and YSLEER. The V end was cut by 0 bases, the J end by 2 bases, with 8 bases between. CDR3 in DNA: TGCGCCAGCAGCCAAGATATCAGGGGCAATCAGCCCCAGCATTTT. Translation gives CASSQDIRGNQPQHF.

V gene TRBV5-1 combines with J gene TRBJ2-2, with D maybe TRBD1 (5 bases). In germline, CDR1 is SGHRS, CDR2 YFSETQ. The CDR3 has 14 amino acids. Between the trimmed V and J ends, which lost 1 base and 6 bases, there was a span of 10 bases. The CDR3 reads CASSLTGNPGELFF. The CDR3 DNA follows: TGCGCCAGCAGCTTGACAGGAAACCCCGGGGAGCTGTTTTTT.

The CDR3 loop reads CASSLADRGVGYTF. For the CDR3, the DNA is TGTGCCAGCAGCTTAGCTGACAGGGGGGTGGGCTACACCTTC. The chain carries TRBV7-2 and TRBJ1-2; 9 bases align to TRBD1. Germline V gene sequence: CDR1 SGHTA, CDR2 FQGNSA. V lost 0 bases, J lost 8 bases, and 4 bases stayed unmatched. CDR3 size: 14 residues.

This chain connects TRBV27 to TRBJ2-1, with 7 bases fitting TRBD2. The CDR3 covers 14 residues. Trimming took 5 bases from V and 4 from J; bases not matched to a gene: 5. Germline assignment: CDR1 MNHEY and CDR2 SMNVEV (reference sequence). The CDR3 is CASSTAGVYNEQFF. For the CDR3, the DNA is TGTGCCAGCAGTACTGCGGGGGTTTACAATGAGCAGTTCTTC.

The J gene is TRBJ2-7, the V gene TRBV7-2; 11 nucleotides match TRBD1. The CDR3 covers 15 residues. After removal of 4 bases from V and 1 base from J, the junction contained 3 bases not matched to a gene. Germline CDR1 and CDR2: SGHTA and FQGNSA. The CDR3 nucleotides read TGTGCCAGCAGCTCTGGACAGGGGGCTTCCTACGAGCAGTACTTC. Amino acids: CASSSGQGASYEQYF. The full variable domain, its missing parts supplied by reference TRBV7-2 and TRBJ2-7, is GAGVSQSPSNKVTEKGKDVELRCDPISGHTALYWYRQSLGQGLEFLIYFQGNSAPDKSGLPSDRFSAERTGGSVSTLTIQRTQQEDSAVYLCASSSGQGASYEQYFGPGTRLTVT.

As for this clone: In the same sample, other DNA sequences code for this CDR3. The chain joins TRBV9 to TRBJ1-1; D uncertain. Germline V gene sequence: CDR1 SGDLS, CDR2 YYNGEE. V dropped 0 bases and J dropped 1 base, with 4 bases sitting between them. The CDR3 is 13 amino acids. The CDR3 spells CASSVAGNTEAFF. CDR3 DNA sequence: TGTGCCAGCAGCGTAGCCGGGAACACTGAAGCTTTCTTT.

A word on this clone: An end of the junction does not agree with germline; a read error may underlie this. V and J are TRBV7-9 and TRBJ1-4, with TRBD1 matching over 8 bases. CDR1 and CDR2 from the germline V gene are SEHNR and FQNEAQ (reference sequence). The CDR3 is 16 residues long. The CDR3 loop is CASTLKQGATNEKLFF. CDR3 coding DNA: TGTGCCAGCACCTTAAAACAGGGGGCAACTAATGAAAAACTGTTTTTT.

The chain combines TRBV28 with TRBJ1-5; D might be TRBD1 (5 bases). This CDR3 contains 11 residues. V was clipped by 8 bases and J by 8 bases, with 10 bases between them. Per germline, CDR1 MDHEN and CDR2 SYDVKM. CDR3 amino acids: CASGRGEPQHF. CDR3 bases: TGTGCCAGCGGACGGGGGGAGCCCCAGCATTTT.

This chain links TRBV24-1 with TRBJ2-7, with D perhaps matching TRBD2 (6 bases). Trimming removed 6 bases at V and 6 bases at J, with 23 bases between. Per germline, CDR1 KGHDR and CDR2 SFDVKD. The CDR3 extends over 16 amino acids. CDR3 in DNA: TGTGCCACCAGTCTACTGGAGGGGTCCTACCGTTGCGAGCAGTACTTC. Encoded protein: CATSLLEGSYRCEQYF.

This clone was detected once. The rearrangement links TRBV5-4 to TRBJ1-6, with D possibly matching TRBD1 (6 bases). Germline V gene lookup returns CDR1 SGHNT and CDR2 YYREEE (reference sequence). V lost 2 bases and J lost 2, with 14 bases in between. CDR3 length: 17 amino acids. As DNA, the CDR3 is TGTGCCAGCAGCTTTTTAAAGGGGGTCACCTATAATTCACCCCTCCACTTT. Translated, it gives CASSFLKGVTYNSPLHF.

V usage is TRBV4-1 and J usage is TRBJ2-7; either TRBD1 or TRBD2 may fit D (5 bases each). Trimming pared 4 bases from V and 0 bases from J, leaving 16 bases between. The CDR3 is made up of 16 amino acids. The germline CDR1 and CDR2 sequences are MGHRA and YSYEKL. CDR3 sequence reads: CASSRSQGDPSYEQYF. CDR3 bases: TGCGCCAGCAGCCGAAGCCAGGGAGATCCCTCCTACGAGCAGTACTTC.

The chain links TRBV3-1 (or the pseudogene TRBV3-2) to TRBJ1-4, with 7 bases aligning to TRBD1. Unmatched junction bases numbered 9, after V lost 4 bases and J lost 7 bases. Germline CDR1 is LGHDT and CDR2 is YNNKEL (reference sequence). The CDR3 consists of 15 residues. This CDR3 reads CASSPRGGGGEKLFF. In nucleotides, the CDR3 is TGTGCCAGCAGCCCTAGAGGGGGCGGGGGTGAAAAACTGTTTTTT.

V gene TRBV5-4 combines with J gene TRBJ1-4; 8 nucleotides align to TRBD1. The CDR3 runs 14 residues. Germline lookup yields CDR1 SGHNT and CDR2 YYREEE (reference sequence). The ends lost 3 bases at V and 5 bases at J; junction bases unmatched: 3. CDR3 loop: CASSSWDRNEKLFF. Written as DNA, the CDR3 is TGTGCCAGCAGCTCATGGGACAGGAATGAAAAACTGTTTTTT.

The gene calls are TRBV6-5 and TRBJ2-1; D gene uncertain. Per germline, CDR1 MNHEY and CDR2 SVGAGI. V lost 7 bases to trimming and J lost 0 bases, with 7 bases between them. CDR3 length: 13 amino acids. CDR3 in DNA: TGTGCCAGCAAGGCGGCCTCCTACAATGAGCAGTTCTTC. This translates into CASKAASYNEQFF.

This chain links TRBV6-5 with TRBJ1-5, with 8 bases matching TRBD1. The germline CDR1 and CDR2 sequences are MNHEY and SVGAGI. V lost 6 bases and J lost 3; bases outside the gene matches: 7. This CDR3 has 15 amino acids. CDR3 region: CASSRTGWDNQPQHF. The CDR3 region has the DNA TGTGCCAGCAGCAGGACAGGGTGGGACAATCAGCCCCAGCATTTT.

V gene TRBV7-2 combines with J gene TRBJ2-4, with D perhaps TRBD2 (5 bases). The CDR3 length is 17 residues. V was shortened by 5 bases and J by 0 bases, with 17 bases between the two germline ends. CDR1 and CDR2 (germline): SGHTA, FQGNSA. The CDR3 reads CASSRGSPDGAKNIQYF. Here the CDR3 DNA reads TGTGCCAGCAGCCGCGGGTCCCCAGATGGAGCCAAAAACATTCAGTACTTC.